The clone carrying this T cell receptor (beta chain) appeared a single time. Its ends do not fully match the called genes, so a read error is possible. The data stem from a study of shared clonotypes between healthy human individuals. A CD45RA+ naive subset and a CD45RA-negative memory subset were split from CD4+ cells. TCRdb's table, derived via immunoSEQ multiplex PCR, lists solely in-frame clones and lacks some. Found here are over a million clones, approximately 97% of them singletons; the top ten hold over 1%. The V gene's germline CDR1 is SEHNR and CDR2 FQNEAQ (reference sequence). The CDR3 contains 17 residues.

Input material: naive CD4+ T cells sorted from blood. The subset denotes: CD45RA+ positively selected. V gene TRBV7-9 combines with J gene TRBJ2-3, with 7 bases fitting TRBD2. The receptor was isolated from a young man in good health. CDR3 nucleotides: TGTGCCAGCAGCGTAGCTAGCGGAGGGACTAGCACAGATACGCAGTATTTT. Its protein product is CASSVASGGTSTDTQYF.